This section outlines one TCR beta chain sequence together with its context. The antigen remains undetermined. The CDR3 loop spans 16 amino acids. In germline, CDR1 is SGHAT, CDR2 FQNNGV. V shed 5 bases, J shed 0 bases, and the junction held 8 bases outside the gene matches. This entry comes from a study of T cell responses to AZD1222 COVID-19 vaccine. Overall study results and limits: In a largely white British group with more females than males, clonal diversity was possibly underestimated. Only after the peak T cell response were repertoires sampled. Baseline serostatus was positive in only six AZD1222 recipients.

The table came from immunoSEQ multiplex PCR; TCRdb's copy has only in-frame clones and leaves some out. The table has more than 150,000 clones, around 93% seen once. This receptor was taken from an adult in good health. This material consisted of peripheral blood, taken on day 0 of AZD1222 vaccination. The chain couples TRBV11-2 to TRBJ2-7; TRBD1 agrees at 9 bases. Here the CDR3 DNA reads TGTGCCAGCAGCGCACGTCGGACAGGGGACTCCTACGAGCAGTACTTC. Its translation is CASSARRTGDSYEQYF. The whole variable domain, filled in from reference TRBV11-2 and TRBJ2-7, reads EAGVAQSPRYKIIEKRQSVAFWCNPISGHATLYWYQQILGQGPKLLIQFQNNGVVDDSQLPKDRFSAERLKGVDSTLKIQPAKLEDSAVYLCASSARRTGDSYEQYFGPGTRLTVT.